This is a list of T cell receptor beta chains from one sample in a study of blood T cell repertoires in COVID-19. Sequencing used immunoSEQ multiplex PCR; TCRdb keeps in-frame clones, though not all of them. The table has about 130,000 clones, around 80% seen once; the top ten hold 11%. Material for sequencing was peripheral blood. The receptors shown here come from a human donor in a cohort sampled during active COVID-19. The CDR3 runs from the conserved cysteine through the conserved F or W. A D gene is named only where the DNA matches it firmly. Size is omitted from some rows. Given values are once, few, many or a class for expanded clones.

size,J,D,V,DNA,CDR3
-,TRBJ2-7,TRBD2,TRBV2,TGTGCCAGCAGTGAACAAGCGGGGGGGCGCGAGCAGTACTTC,CASSEQAGGREQYF
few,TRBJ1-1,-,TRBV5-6,TGTGCCAGCAGCGACAGGACTGAAGCTTTCTTT,CASSDRTEAFF
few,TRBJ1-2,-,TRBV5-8,TGTGCCAGCAGCTTGTGGGGGGGCATCTATGGCTACACCTTC,CASSLWGGIYGYTF
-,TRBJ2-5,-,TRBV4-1,TGCGCCAGCAGCCAAGGGACTCCTAGGGAGACCCAGTACTTC,CASSQGTPRETQYF
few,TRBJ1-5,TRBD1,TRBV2,TGTGCCAGCAAAGAGACAGGGGCTAGCAATCAGCCCCAGCATTTT,CASKETGASNQPQHF
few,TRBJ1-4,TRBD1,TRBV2,TGTGCCAGCAGCCCGGACAGGGCAACTAATGAAAAACTGTTTTTT,CASSPDRATNEKLFF
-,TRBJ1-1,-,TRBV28,TGTGCCAGCAGTTGGGCGGGGTGGGGGAGTTTGGACACTGAAGCTTTCTTT,CASSWAGWGSLDTEAFF
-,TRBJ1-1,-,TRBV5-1,TGCGCCAGCAGACTGTACGGGGGGAACACTGAAGCTTTCTTT,CASRLYGGNTEAFF
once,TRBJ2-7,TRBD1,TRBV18,TGTGCCAGCTTGGCGGACAGGGGTAATTACGAGCAGTACTTC,CASLADRGNYEQYF
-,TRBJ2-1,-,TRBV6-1,TGTGCCAGCAGTGAAGCGGGGGACTCGGCGATTGATGAGCAGTTCTTC,CASSEAGDSAIDEQFF
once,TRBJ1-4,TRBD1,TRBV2,TGTGCCAGCAGTGAACAGGGGGCTAATGAAAAACTGTTTTTT,CASSEQGANEKLFF
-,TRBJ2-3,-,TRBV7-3,TGTGCCAGCAGCTTAAGTGGGGGCCATACGCAGTATTTT,CASSLSGGHTQYF
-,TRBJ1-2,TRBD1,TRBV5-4,TGTGCCAGCAGCGAGCCGGGACAGGGGTATGGCTACACCTTC,CASSEPGQGYGYTF
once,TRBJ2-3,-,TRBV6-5,TGTGCCAGCAGTCGTAAGGGGGGGTCTTCTGGTACGCAGTATTTT,CASSRKGGSSGTQYF
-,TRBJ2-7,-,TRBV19,TGTGCCAGTAGCGCGGAGCGGGTTAGGACGTTTTTCGAGCAGTACTTC,CASSAERVRTFFEQYF
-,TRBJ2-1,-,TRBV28,TGTGCCAGCAGGCCTCAGTACAATGAGCAGTTCTTC,CASRPQYNEQFF
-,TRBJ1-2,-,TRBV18,TGTGCCAGCTCACCTATACAGGGCCCCCACTATGGCTACACCTTC,CASSPIQGPHYGYTF
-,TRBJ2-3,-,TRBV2,TGTGCCAGCCGACGACAGGACCTCCGTGATACGCAGTATTTT,CASRRQDLRDTQYF
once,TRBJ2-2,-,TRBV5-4,TGTGCCAGCAGCTTTCCGGACAGCCAGAACACCGGGGAGCTGTTTTTT,CASSFPDSQNTGELFF
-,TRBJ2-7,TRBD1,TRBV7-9,TGTGCCAGCAGCTTGGGGACAGGGGGTAGGGGGCTCCACGAGCAGTACTTC,CASSLGTGGRGLHEQYF
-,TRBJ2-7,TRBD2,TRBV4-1,TGCGCCAGCAGCCTCCAGGCTAGCGGAACCTACGAGCAGTACTTC,CASSLQASGTYEQYF
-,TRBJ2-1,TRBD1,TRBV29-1,TGCAGCGTTTCCGGGACAGGGAGCTCCTACAATGAGCAGTTCTTC,CSVSGTGSSYNEQFF
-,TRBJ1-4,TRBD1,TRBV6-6,TGTGCCAGCAGTCTACAGGGGGGAACTAATGAAAAACTGTTTTTT,CASSLQGGTNEKLFF
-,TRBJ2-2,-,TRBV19,TGTGCCAGTAGTATGTTAACGGCAGGTTGGGACACCGGGGAGCTGTTTTTT,CASSMLTAGWDTGELFF
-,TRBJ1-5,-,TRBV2,TGTGCCAGCAGTGAAAACAGGAGAAACCAGCCCCAGCATTTT,CASSENRRNQPQHF
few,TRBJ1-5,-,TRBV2,TGTGCCAGCAAGCGGATGGGGGCCGGGAGCAATCAGCCCCAGCATTTT,CASKRMGAGSNQPQHF
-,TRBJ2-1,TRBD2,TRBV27,TGTGCCAGCAGTTGGAGCGGGGGAGCCTACAATGAGCAGTTCTTC,CASSWSGGAYNEQFF
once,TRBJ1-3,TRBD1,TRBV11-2,TGTGCCAGCAGCATCTTCGTTCGGACAGGGGGCTCTGGAAACACCATATATTTT,CASSIFVRTGGSGNTIYF
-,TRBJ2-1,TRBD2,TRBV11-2,TGTGCCAGCGGCACGGGGGGATTGGCCAATGAGCAGTTCTTC,CASGTGGLANEQFF
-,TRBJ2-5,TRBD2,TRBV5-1,TGCGCCAGCAGTCCGCGGGGGGAGACCCAGTACTTC,CASSPRGETQYF
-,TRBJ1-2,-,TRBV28,TGTGCCAGCAGTTCTGACTTTAACTATGGCTACACCTTC,CASSSDFNYGYTF
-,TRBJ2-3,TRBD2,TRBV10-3,TGTGCCATCAGTGGTGGGACTAGCGGGGATACTAGCACAGATACGCAGTATTTT,CAISGGTSGDTSTDTQYF
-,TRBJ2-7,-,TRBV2,TGTGCCAGCAGTGAATCCACCGGGACAACCACCGAGCAGTACTTC,CASSESTGTTTEQYF
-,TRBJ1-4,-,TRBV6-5,TGTGCCAGCATTCTCCGGGGGGATGAAAAACTGTTTTTT,CASILRGDEKLFF
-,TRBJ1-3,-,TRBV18,TGTGCCAGCTCACCACGGTCGGCGGGACGACACTCTGGAAACACCATATATTTT,CASSPRSAGRHSGNTIYF
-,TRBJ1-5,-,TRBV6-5,TGTGCCAGCAGTTGGCCGGCGGGGAATCAGCCCCAGCATTTT,CASSWPAGNQPQHF
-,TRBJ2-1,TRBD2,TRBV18,TGTGCCAGCTCACCCGTCTCGGGACTAGGTTTAAATGAGCAGTTCTTC,CASSPVSGLGLNEQFF